What follows are 2 T cell receptor beta chains derived from one specimen sequenced in a study of blood T cell repertoires in COVID-19. Produced via immunoSEQ multiplex PCR; TCRdb's table is partial and in-frame only. The table has roughly 330,000 clones, around nine tenths seen once. Specimen: PBMCs or T cells enriched from blood (not recorded which). The origin of the receptors is a woman aged 25 to 39 who had recovered from COVID-19.

The chain carries TRBV30 and TRBJ1-3, with unresolved D. The germline CDR1 and CDR2 sequences are GTSNPN and SVGIG (reference sequence). The CDR3 length is 12 residues. Trimming removed 2 bases from V and 2 bases from J, with 4 bases in between. The CDR3 bases are TGTGCCTGGAGTCCGGCTGGAAACACCATATATTTT. Amino acids: CAWSPAGNTIYF.

The rearrangement uses TRBV4-1 and TRBJ2-2; the D gene is possibly TRBD2 (7 bases). In germline, CDR1 is MGHRA, CDR2 YSYEKL. V was trimmed by 3 bases and J by 5 bases, leaving 16 bases between them. This CDR3 is 16 amino acids long. The CDR3 DNA sequence: TGCGCCAGCAGCCAGGGGGGGGCGCGGGGAACCGGGGAGCTGTTTTTT. It translates to CASSQGGARGTGELFF.